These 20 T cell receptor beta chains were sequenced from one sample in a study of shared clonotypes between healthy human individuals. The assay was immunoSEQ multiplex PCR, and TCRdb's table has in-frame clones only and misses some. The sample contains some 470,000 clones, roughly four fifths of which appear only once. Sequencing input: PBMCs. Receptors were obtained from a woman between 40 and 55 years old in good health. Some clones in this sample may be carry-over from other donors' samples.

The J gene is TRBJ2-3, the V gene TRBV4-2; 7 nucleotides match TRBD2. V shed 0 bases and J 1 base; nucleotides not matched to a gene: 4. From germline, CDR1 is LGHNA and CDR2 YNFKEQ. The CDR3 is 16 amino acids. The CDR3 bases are TGTGCCAGCAGCCAAGATGCGGGAGAGGGCACAGATACGCAGTATTTT. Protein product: CASSQDAGEGTDTQYF.

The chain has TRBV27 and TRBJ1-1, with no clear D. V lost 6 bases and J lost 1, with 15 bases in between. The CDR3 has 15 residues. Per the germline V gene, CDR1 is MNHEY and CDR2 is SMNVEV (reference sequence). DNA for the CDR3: TGTGCCAGCAGACCCTGGGCAGCGAAGAACACTGAAGCTTTCTTT. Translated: CASRPWAAKNTEAFF.

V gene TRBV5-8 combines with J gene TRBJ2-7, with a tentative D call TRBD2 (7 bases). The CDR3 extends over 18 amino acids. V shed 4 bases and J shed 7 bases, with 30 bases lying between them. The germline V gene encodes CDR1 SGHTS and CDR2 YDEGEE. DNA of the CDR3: TGTGCCAGCAGCACGGGGAGGGGGAGGGCCTCGTCCGATAAGGAGCAGTACTTC. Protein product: CASSTGRGRASSDKEQYF.

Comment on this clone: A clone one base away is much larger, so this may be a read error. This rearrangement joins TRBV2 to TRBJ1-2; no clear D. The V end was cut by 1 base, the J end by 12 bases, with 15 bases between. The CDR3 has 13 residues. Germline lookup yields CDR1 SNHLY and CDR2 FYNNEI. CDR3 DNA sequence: TGTGCCAGCAGTGAAGGATATGTGCCCCGCCACACCTTC. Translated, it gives CASSEGYVPRHTF.

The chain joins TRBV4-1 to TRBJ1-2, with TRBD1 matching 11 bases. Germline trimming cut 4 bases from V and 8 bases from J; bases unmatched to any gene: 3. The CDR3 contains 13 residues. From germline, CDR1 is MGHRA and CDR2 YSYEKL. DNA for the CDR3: TGCGCCAGCAGCCGGACAGGGGGCAGCGGCTACACCTTC. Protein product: CASSRTGGSGYTF.

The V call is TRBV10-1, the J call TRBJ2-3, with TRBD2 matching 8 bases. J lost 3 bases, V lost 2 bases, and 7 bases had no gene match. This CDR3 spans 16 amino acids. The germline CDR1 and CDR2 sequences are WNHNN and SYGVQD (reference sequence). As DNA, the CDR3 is TGCGCCAGCAGTGAGCGGTTTAGCGGGATGACAGATACGCAGTATTTT. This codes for CASSERFSGMTDTQYF.

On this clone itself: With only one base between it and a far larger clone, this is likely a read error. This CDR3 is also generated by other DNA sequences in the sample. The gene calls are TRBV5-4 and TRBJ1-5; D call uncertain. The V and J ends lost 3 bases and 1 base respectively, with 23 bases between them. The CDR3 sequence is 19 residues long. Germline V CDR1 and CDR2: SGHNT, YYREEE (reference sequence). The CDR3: CASSCGRIGPLYSNQPQHF. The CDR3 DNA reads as TGTGCCAGCAGCTGCGGGCGGATCGGGCCCCTTTACAGCAATCAGCCCCAGCATTTT.

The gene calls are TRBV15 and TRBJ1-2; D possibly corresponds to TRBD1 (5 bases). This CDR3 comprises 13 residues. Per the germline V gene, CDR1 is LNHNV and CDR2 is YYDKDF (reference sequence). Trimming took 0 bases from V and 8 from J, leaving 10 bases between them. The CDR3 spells CATSRDPRVGYTF. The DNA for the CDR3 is TGTGCCACCAGCAGAGATCCCAGGGTCGGCTACACCTTC.

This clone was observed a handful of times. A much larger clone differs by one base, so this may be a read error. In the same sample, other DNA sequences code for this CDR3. In DNA form, the CDR3 reads TGTGCCAGTGATGGGGGCTACGAGCAGTACTTC. As protein: CASDGGYEQYF. The chain uses TRBV19 and TRBJ2-7; TRBD1 or TRBD2 may be the D gene (5 bases each). The CDR3 is 11 residues long. V was trimmed by 8 bases and J by 3 bases, leaving 8 bases between them. The germline gives CDR1 LNHDA, CDR2 SQIVND (reference sequence).

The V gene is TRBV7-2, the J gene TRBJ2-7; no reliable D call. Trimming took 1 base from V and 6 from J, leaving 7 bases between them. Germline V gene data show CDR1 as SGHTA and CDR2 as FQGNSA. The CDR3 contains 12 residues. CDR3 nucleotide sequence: TGTGCCAGCAGCTTAGACCTGAGCGAGCAGTACTTC. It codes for CASSLDLSEQYF.

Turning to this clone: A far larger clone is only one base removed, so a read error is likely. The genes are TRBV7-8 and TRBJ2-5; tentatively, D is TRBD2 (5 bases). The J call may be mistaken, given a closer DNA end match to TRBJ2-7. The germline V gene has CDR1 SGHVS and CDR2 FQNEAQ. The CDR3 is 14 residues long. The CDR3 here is CANSRTSHSYEQYF. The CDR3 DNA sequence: TGTGCCAACAGCAGGACTTCGCATTCCTACGAGCAGTACTTC.

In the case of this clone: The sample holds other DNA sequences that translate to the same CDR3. The CDR3 loop reads CATSRDSGSNQPQHF. CDR3 DNA sequence: TGTGCCACCAGCAGAGATTCGGGAAGCAATCAGCCCCAGCATTTT. The chain couples TRBV15 to TRBJ1-5; D is undetermined. V gave up 0 bases and J gave up 1 base, with 7 bases separating them. Per germline, CDR1 LNHNV and CDR2 YYDKDF (reference sequence). CDR3 length equals 15 residues.

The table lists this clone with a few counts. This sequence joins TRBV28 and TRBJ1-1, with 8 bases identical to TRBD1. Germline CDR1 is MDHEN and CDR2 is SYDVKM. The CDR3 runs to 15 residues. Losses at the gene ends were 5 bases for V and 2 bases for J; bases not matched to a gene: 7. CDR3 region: CASSQLTGVNTEAFF. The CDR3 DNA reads TGTGCCAGCAGTCAGCTGACAGGGGTTAACACTGAAGCTTTCTTT.

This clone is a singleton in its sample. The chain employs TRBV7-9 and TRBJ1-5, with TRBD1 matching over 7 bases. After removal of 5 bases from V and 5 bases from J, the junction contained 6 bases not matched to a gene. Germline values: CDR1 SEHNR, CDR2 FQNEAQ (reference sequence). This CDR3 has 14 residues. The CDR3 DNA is TGTGCCAGCAGCGCAGGGGGTTGGGATCAGCCCCAGCATTTT. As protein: CASSAGGWDQPQHF.

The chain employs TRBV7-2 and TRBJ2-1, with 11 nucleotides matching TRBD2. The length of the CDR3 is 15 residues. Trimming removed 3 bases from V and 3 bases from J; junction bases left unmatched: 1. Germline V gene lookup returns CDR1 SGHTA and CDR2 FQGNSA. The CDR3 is CASSLTSGVYNEQFF. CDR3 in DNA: TGTGCCAGCAGCTTGACTAGCGGGGTCTACAATGAGCAGTTCTTC.

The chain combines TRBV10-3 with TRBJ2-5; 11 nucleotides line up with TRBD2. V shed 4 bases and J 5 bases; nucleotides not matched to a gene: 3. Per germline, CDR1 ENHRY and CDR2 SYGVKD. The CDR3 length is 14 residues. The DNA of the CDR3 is TGTGCCATCAGTGGCGCTAGCGGGAGGGAGACCCAGTACTTC. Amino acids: CAISGASGRETQYF.

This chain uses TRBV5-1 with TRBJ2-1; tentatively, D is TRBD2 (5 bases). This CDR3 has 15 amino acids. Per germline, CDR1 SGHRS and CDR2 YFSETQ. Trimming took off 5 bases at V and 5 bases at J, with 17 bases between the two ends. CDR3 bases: TGCGCCAGCAGTAATGGACTGGGTTCAAACAATGAGCAGTTCTTC. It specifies CASSNGLGSNNEQFF.

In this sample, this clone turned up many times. This CDR3 reads CASSLGLAGVSEQYF. Here the CDR3 DNA reads TGTGCCAGCAGCCTCGGACTAGCGGGAGTGAGCGAGCAGTACTTC. The chain employs TRBV5-8 and TRBJ2-7; 13 bases line up with TRBD2. The CDR3 consists of 15 residues. Germline V gene data show CDR1 as SGHTS and CDR2 as YDEGEE. V was clipped by 4 bases and J by 6 bases; unmatched bases: 7.

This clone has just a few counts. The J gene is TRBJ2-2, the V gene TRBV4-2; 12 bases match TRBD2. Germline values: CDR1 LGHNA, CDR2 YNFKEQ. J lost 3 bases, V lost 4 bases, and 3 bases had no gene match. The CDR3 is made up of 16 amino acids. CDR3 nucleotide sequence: TGTGCCAGCAGCCCACGACTAGCGGGGGACACCGGGGAGCTGTTTTTT. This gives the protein CASSPRLAGDTGELFF.

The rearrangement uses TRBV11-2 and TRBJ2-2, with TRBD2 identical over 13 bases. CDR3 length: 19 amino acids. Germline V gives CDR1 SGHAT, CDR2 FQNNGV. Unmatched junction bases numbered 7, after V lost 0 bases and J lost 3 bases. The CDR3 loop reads CASSLDELAGGPDTGELFF. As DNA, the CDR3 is TGTGCCAGCAGCTTAGATGAACTAGCGGGAGGGCCGGACACCGGGGAGCTGTTTTTT.